Listed here is a single T cell receptor beta chain. Its antigen is not known. Amplification used 60 Vbeta primers and 13 Jbeta primers. Method: immunoSEQ multiplex PCR; TCRdb's copy keeps in-frame clones and lacks some. This table holds 150,000 to 200,000 clones, roughly 80% found once. This entry is derived from a study of cytomegalovirus exposure and HLA in healthy donors. Study-level points and caveats: Later on, an analysis tied under 20,000 TCR beta sequences to HLA alleles at 0.05 false discovery rate. Most TCR sequences were rare, but some public TCRs occurred in many donors.

Germline V gene lookup returns CDR1 SGHTA and CDR2 FQGNSA. The CDR3 consists of 15 residues. V was clipped by 2 bases and J by 10 bases; unmatched bases: 4. The sample consisted of PBMCs. The sequence came from a man over 45 in good health and CMV-seropositive. The chain links TRBV7-2 to TRBJ2-1, with TRBD2 matching 14 bases. CDR3 protein: CASSLKGLAGEEQFF. CDR3 in DNA: TGTGCCAGCAGCTTAAAGGGACTAGCGGGAGAGGAGCAGTTCTTC.